The next 13 T cell receptor beta chains were all read from a single sample in a study of cytomegalovirus exposure and HLA in healthy donors. It was with 60 Vbeta and 13 Jbeta primers that the PCR ran. Sequencing was performed with immunoSEQ multiplex PCR; in TCRdb, only in-frame clones are kept and a portion is missing. Among tens of thousands of clones, around 78% were seen once, and the ten largest hold 4% to 5.5%. What was sequenced was PBMCs. The source is a man aged 40-55 years in good health and CMV-seronegative.

The rearrangement links TRBV28 to TRBJ2-1, with 7 bases matching TRBD1. V lost 4 bases and J lost 4; bases outside the gene matches: 16. Germline values: CDR1 MDHEN, CDR2 SYDVKM. The length of the CDR3 is 18 residues. The CDR3 bases are TGTGCCAGCAGTTCCCTTGTTCCCACCGGGACAGATTACAATGAGCAGTTCTTC. Protein: CASSSLVPTGTDYNEQFF.

The chain employs TRBV19 and TRBJ2-1; 7 bases fit TRBD2. The CDR3 is 19 amino acids. Germline CDR1 is LNHDA and CDR2 is SQIVND (reference sequence). With V trimmed by 5 bases and J by 0 bases, 16 bases remained unmatched. CDR3 sequence reads: CASSPGGILSPTSYNEQFF. DNA of the CDR3: TGTGCCAGTAGTCCCGGGGGGATTTTGTCCCCGACCTCCTACAATGAGCAGTTCTTC. Full variable domain (missing parts from reference TRBV19 and TRBJ2-1): DGGITQSPKYLFRKEGQNVTLSCEQNLNHDAMYWYRQDPGQGLRLIYYSQIVNDFQKGDIAEGYSVSREKKESFPLTVTSAQKNPTAFYLCASSPGGILSPTSYNEQFFGPGTRLTVL.

The genes are TRBV23-1 and TRBJ1-1; D gene uncertain. TRBV23-1 is an open reading frame whose function is uncertain. Trimming removed 6 bases at V and 8 bases at J, with 13 bases between. CDR3 length: 12 residues. Here the CDR3 reads CASSCRVIEAFF. The CDR3 bases are TGCGCCAGCAGCTGCCGGGTGATCGAAGCTTTCTTT.

This chain connects TRBV28 to TRBJ2-3, with D perhaps TRBD1 (5 bases). Trimming shortened V by 1 base and J by 8 bases, and 22 bases separated the two germline ends. The CDR3 loop spans 17 amino acids. Germline V lookup: CDR1 MDHEN, CDR2 SYDVKM. The CDR3 loop is CASSLLSSGSYRGTQYF. CDR3 bases: TGTGCCAGCAGTTTATTGTCCTCCGGCTCCTATAGGGGTACGCAGTATTTT.

The CDR3 DNA follows: TGTGCCAGTAGGGGGACAGTTGCCGAGCAGTACTTC. It codes for CASRGTVAEQYF. The rearrangement links TRBV19 to TRBJ2-7; TRBD1 agrees at 7 bases. The CDR3 is 12 amino acids. Germline V lookup: CDR1 LNHDA, CDR2 SQIVND (reference sequence). Trimming took 6 bases from V and 6 from J; bases not matched to a gene: 5.

The chain carries TRBV28 and TRBJ2-7, with 13 bases matching TRBD2. Losses at the gene ends were 6 bases for V and 7 bases for J; bases not matched to a gene: 9. CDR3 length: 15 residues. The germline V gene has CDR1 MDHEN and CDR2 SYDVKM. As DNA, the CDR3 is TGTGCCAGCAGGCCCGGACTAGCGGGAGTTGGGGAGCAGTACTTC. This translates into CASRPGLAGVGEQYF.

In this sample, this clone turned up a few times. This sequence joins TRBV7-3 and TRBJ2-7, with a possible D match to TRBD2 (7 bases). Germline CDR1 reads SGHTA; CDR2 reads FQGTGA. The CDR3 consists of 11 residues. Trimming cost V 4 bases and J 9 bases, with 10 bases left between them. CDR3 residues: CASSSGGAQYF. CDR3 bases: TGTGCCAGCAGCTCGGGGGGCGCGCAGTACTTC.

The genes are TRBV30 and TRBJ2-5; 10 positions agree with TRBD1. The J call may not be correct, given that the DNA end is closer to TRBJ2-7. Germline V lookup: CDR1 GTSNPN, CDR2 SVGIG (reference sequence). This CDR3 spans 12 amino acids. CDR3 in amino acids: CAFWTGGYEQYF. CDR3 coding DNA: TGTGCCTTTTGGACAGGGGGCTACGAGCAGTACTTC.

This clone was seen a handful of times. The chain has TRBV7-2 and TRBJ2-5; D is perhaps TRBD1 (5 bases). The germline V gene encodes CDR1 SGHTA and CDR2 FQGNSA. There are 13 residues in the CDR3. Trimming pared 6 bases from V and 4 bases from J, leaving 12 bases between. Here the CDR3 reads CASSIGRGETQYF. In DNA form, the CDR3 reads TGTGCCAGCAGTATTGGAAGGGGAGAGACCCAGTACTTC.

The chain couples TRBV6-1 to TRBJ1-1; the D is unclear. Between the trimmed V and J ends, which lost 11 bases and 3 bases, there was a span of 19 bases. The CDR3 runs to 14 residues. The germline V gene has CDR1 MNHNS and CDR2 SASEGT. CDR3 loop: CASPLTGEDTEAFF. CDR3 DNA: TGTGCCTCCCCCTTGACCGGGGAGGACACTGAAGCTTTCTTT.

The chain has TRBV7-9 and TRBJ1-4, with TRBD1 as a possible D gene (6 bases). Germline values: CDR1 SEHNR, CDR2 FQNEAQ (reference sequence). This CDR3 is built from 14 residues. V was clipped by 0 bases and J by 8 bases, with 10 bases between them. CDR3 sequence: CASSLAGGREKLFF. CDR3 bases: TGTGCCAGCAGCTTAGCAGGGGGTAGGGAAAAACTGTTTTTT.

The V gene is TRBV6-6, the J gene TRBJ1-2, with TRBD1 matching over 8 bases. V shed 5 bases and J 7 bases; nucleotides not matched to a gene: 9. The CDR3 is made up of 14 amino acids. Germline V gives CDR1 MNHNY, CDR2 SVGAGI (reference sequence). Here the CDR3 DNA reads TGTGCCAGCAGTGCGGACAGGGCCGCTGGTGGCTACACCTTC. This gives the protein CASSADRAAGGYTF.

The sample holds one count of this clone. The chain is built from TRBV27 and TRBJ1-2, with 7 bases lining up with TRBD1. Germline CDR1 reads MNHEY; CDR2 reads SMNVEV (reference sequence). With V trimmed by 2 bases and J by 6 bases, 6 bases remained unmatched. This CDR3 comprises 14 residues. This CDR3 reads CASSLVGRGNGYTF. The CDR3 DNA follows: TGTGCCAGCAGTTTAGTCGGCAGGGGGAATGGCTACACCTTC.